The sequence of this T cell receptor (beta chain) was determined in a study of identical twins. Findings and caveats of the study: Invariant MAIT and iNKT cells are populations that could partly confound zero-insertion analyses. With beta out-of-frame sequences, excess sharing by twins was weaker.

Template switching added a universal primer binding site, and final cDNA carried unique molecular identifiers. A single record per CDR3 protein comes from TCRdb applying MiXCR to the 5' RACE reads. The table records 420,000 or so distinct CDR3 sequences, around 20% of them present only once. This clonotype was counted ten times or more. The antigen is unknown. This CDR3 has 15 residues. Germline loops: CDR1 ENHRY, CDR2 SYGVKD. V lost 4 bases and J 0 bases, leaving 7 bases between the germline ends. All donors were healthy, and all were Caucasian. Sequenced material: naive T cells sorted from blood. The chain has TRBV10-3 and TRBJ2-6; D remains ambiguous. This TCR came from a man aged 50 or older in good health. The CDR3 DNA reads TGTGCCATCAGTGTCGGCAACTCTGGGGCCAACGTCCTGACTTTC. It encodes CAISVGNSGANVLTF.